This T cell receptor beta chain was sequenced for a study of early T cells in non-severe SARS-CoV-2 infection. The CDR3 runs to 15 residues. Per the germline V gene, CDR1 is MRHNA and CDR2 is SNTAGT. J gave up 4 bases and V 3 bases, and 0 bases lay outside the gene matches. TCRdb passed the 5' RACE reads through MiXCR, listing each CDR3 protein once. The data show tens of thousands of distinct CDR3 sequences, with approximately 4.1% seen just once and more than 8.5% held by the top ten. This clonotype was observed many times. The origin of this receptor is an adult who was a healthcare worker with PCR-confirmed SARS-CoV-2 infection or an uninfected control (not recorded which). The chain is built from TRBV6-4 and TRBJ2-2; 12 bases are a match to TRBD2. The sample was whole blood. The DNA for the CDR3 is TGTGCCAGCAGTGAGACTAGCGGGAGCACCGGGGAGCTGTTTTTT. Protein sequence: CASSETSGSTGELFF.